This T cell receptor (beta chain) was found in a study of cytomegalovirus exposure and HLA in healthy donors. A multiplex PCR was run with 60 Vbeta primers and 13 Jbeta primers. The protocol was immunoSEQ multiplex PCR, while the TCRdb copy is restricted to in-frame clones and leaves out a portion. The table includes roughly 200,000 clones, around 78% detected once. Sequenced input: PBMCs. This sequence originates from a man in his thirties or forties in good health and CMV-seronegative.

CDR3 DNA: TGTGCCAGCAGTCCCGGGACAGGGTCACTTTACTCCTACGAGCAGTACTTC. It is translated as CASSPGTGSLYSYEQYF. The chain joins TRBV28 to TRBJ2-7; 9 bases line up with TRBD1. The germline CDR1 and CDR2 sequences are MDHEN and SYDVKM. After removal of 5 bases from V and 0 bases from J, the junction contained 11 bases not matched to a gene. There are 17 residues in the CDR3.